Listed below are T cell receptor beta chains from one sample, sequenced in a study of T-cell reconstitution after alpha-beta-depleted transplantation in children. MiXCR, applied by TCRdb to the PCR reads, yields one record per CDR3 protein. The data contain 200,000 to 250,000 distinct CDR3 sequences, approximately 8.4% of them singletons. Sequenced material: PBMCs, mostly from graft donor cells, taken 360 days after TCRalphabeta/CD19-depleted stem cell transplant. All receptors come from a male patient between 2 and 10 years old who had a stem cell transplant for acute myeloid leukemia, so the T cells may come from the graft donor. Each CDR3 is given with its conserved first and last residue. The order of the fields is CDR3 DNA, CDR3 protein, J gene, V gene, D gene, clone size. A D gene is named only where the DNA matches it firmly. Expanded clones are given a class, and other clones once, few, many or no size at all.

DNA: TGTGCCAGCAGCCCCACCGGGGGTCCCACGAGGGATGAGCAGTTCTTC; CDR3: CASSPTGGPTRDEQFF; J: TRBJ2-1; V: TRBV11-3; D: .; size: .
DNA: TGCGCCAGCAGCCAAGATAGCGGGGGACCTAGCTACGAGCAGTACTTC; CDR3: CASSQDSGGPSYEQYF; J: TRBJ2-7; V: TRBV4-3; D: TRBD2; size: .
DNA: TGTGCCAGCAGCCCGGTAGCGGGCTGGGATACGCAGTATTTT; CDR3: CASSPVAGWDTQYF; J: TRBJ2-3; V: TRBV6-5; D: TRBD2; size: few
DNA: TGTGCCAGCAGCTTAGCAGGAGGAGGTGCAGATACGCAGTATTTT; CDR3: CASSLAGGGADTQYF; J: TRBJ2-3; V: TRBV7-9; D: .; size: few
DNA: TGCGCCAGCAGCTTCCGGACAGATCTTCGAGGGACCCGGGAGCTGTTTTTT; CDR3: CASSFRTDLRGTRELFF; J: TRBJ2-2; V: TRBV5-1; D: .; size: few
DNA: TGCGCCAGCAGCCAAGAGCAGGGTTACGAGCAGTACTTC; CDR3: CASSQEQGYEQYF; J: TRBJ2-7; V: TRBV4-3; D: .; size: .
DNA: TGCAGCGTTGGAGGGGACAGGGGCGAGGCCGGGGAGCTGTTTTTT; CDR3: CSVGGDRGEAGELFF; J: TRBJ2-2; V: TRBV29-1; D: TRBD1; size: many
DNA: TGTGCCAGCAGACTGGACAGGGGGAATCAGCCCCAGCATTTT; CDR3: CASRLDRGNQPQHF; J: TRBJ1-5; V: TRBV2; D: TRBD1; size: many
DNA: TGTGCCAGCAGCTTAGCGCGGCAAGACCGTTACTTC; CDR3: CASSLARQDRYF; J: TRBJ2-5; V: TRBV7-2; D: .; size: .
DNA: TGCAGTGCTGGGGCAGGATTACAAGAGACCCAGTACTTC; CDR3: CSAGAGLQETQYF; J: TRBJ2-5; V: TRBV20-1; D: .; size: many
DNA: TGTGCCAGCAGCCTGGGAGTTAAACAAGAGACCCAGTACTTC; CDR3: CASSLGVKQETQYF; J: TRBJ2-5; V: TRBV7-2; D: .; size: .
DNA: TGCGCCAGCATCTTTGACAGGGGGCGAACCGGGGAGCTGTTTTTT; CDR3: CASIFDRGRTGELFF; J: TRBJ2-2; V: TRBV10-2; D: TRBD1; size: many
DNA: TGTGCCAGCAGCTTGATAGTGGGGTCGCGGGATAGCAATCAGCCCCAGCATTTT; CDR3: CASSLIVGSRDSNQPQHF; J: TRBJ1-5; V: TRBV5-5; D: .; size: .
DNA: TGTGCCAGCAGCTTAGTGAGGACTAGCGGGAGGTTAACCTACGAGCAGTACTTC; CDR3: CASSLVRTSGRLTYEQYF; J: TRBJ2-7; V: TRBV11-2; D: TRBD2; size: .
DNA: TGTGCCAGCAGCCAAGATAAGAGCGGGACAGGCTTTAATGAAAAACTGTTTTTT; CDR3: CASSQDKSGTGFNEKLFF; J: TRBJ1-4; V: TRBV14; D: TRBD1; size: .
DNA: TGTGCCAGCAATAAAAGGGGCCTCGCGGCGGACAATGAGCAGTTCTTC; CDR3: CASNKRGLAADNEQFF; J: TRBJ2-1; V: TRBV2; D: .; size: .
DNA: TGTGCCAGCAGGTACACAGGGCGTAACTATGGCTACACCTTC; CDR3: CASRYTGRNYGYTF; J: TRBJ1-2; V: TRBV12-3/TRBV12-4; D: .; size: .
DNA: TGTGCCAGCATTAACACGGGGGGCGTTGAAGCTTTCTTT; CDR3: CASINTGGVEAFF; J: TRBJ1-1; V: TRBV12-3/TRBV12-4; D: .; size: .
DNA: TGCGCCAGCAGCTTGAATACTGGGGCCAACGTCCTGACTTTC; CDR3: CASSLNTGANVLTF; J: TRBJ2-6; V: TRBV5-1; D: .; size: few
DNA: TGTGCCATCAGCCAACTACGGACAGGGGGTAGCACCGGGGAGCTGTTTTTT; CDR3: CAISQLRTGGSTGELFF; J: TRBJ2-2; V: TRBV10-3; D: TRBD1; size: .
DNA: TGTGCCAGCAGCCAAGATGGTCAGCTTCAACTGTTTTTT; CDR3: CASSQDGQLQLFF; J: TRBJ1-4; V: TRBV3-1; D: .; size: few
DNA: TGTGCCAGCCTGGGGTCCGACTATGGCTACACCTTC; CDR3: CASLGSDYGYTF; J: TRBJ1-2; V: TRBV6-2/TRBV6-3; D: .; size: .
DNA: TGCGCCAGCAGCTCCCTGACTAGCGGGAGGCTCCCATCCTACAATGAGCAGTTCTTC; CDR3: CASSSLTSGRLPSYNEQFF; J: TRBJ2-1; V: TRBV5-1; D: TRBD2; size: many
DNA: TGTGCCAGCAGCTTGGAGGTAGGGCGGGGTGGCGAGCAGTACTTC; CDR3: CASSLEVGRGGEQYF; J: TRBJ2-7; V: TRBV5-5; D: .; size: few
DNA: TGTGCCAGCAGCTTAAACCCGGGACTAGGAATAAATGAGCAGTTCTTC; CDR3: CASSLNPGLGINEQFF; J: TRBJ2-1; V: TRBV13; D: TRBD2; size: .
DNA: TGCGCCAGCAGCCAGGAACCGAGACTAGCGGGAGGAGACGAGCAGTACTTC; CDR3: CASSQEPRLAGGDEQYF; J: TRBJ2-7; V: TRBV4-3; D: TRBD2; size: once
DNA: TGTGCCAGCAGTATAACCGGGACTAGCGGGAGTGAGTTCTTC; CDR3: CASSITGTSGSEFF; J: TRBJ2-1; V: TRBV21-1; D: .; size: few
DNA: TGTGCCAGCAGTGCGGGACAGGGGGCGAGGAAAGAGACCCAGTACTTC; CDR3: CASSAGQGARKETQYF; J: TRBJ2-5; V: TRBV25-1; D: TRBD1; size: .
DNA: TGCAGTGCTGAAAGACAGGGGGCGAACACCGGGGAGCTGTTTTTT; CDR3: CSAERQGANTGELFF; J: TRBJ2-2; V: TRBV20-1; D: TRBD1; size: many
DNA: TGCAGCGTTGAAAATCGCTCTGGAAACACCATATATTTT; CDR3: CSVENRSGNTIYF; J: TRBJ1-3; V: TRBV29-1; D: .; size: once
DNA: TGTGCCAGCAGCCCGGGTAGAGGCACGGGGGAGCTGTTTTTT; CDR3: CASSPGRGTGELFF; J: TRBJ2-2; V: TRBV7-2; D: .; size: .
DNA: TGCAGTGCTAGTGGGGCGGGACATAGCACAGATACGCAGTATTTT; CDR3: CSASGAGHSTDTQYF; J: TRBJ2-3; V: TRBV20-1; D: .; size: .
DNA: TGTGCCAGCAGCTTAGGGGGACTAGCAGACTTAGCCAAAAACATTCAGTACTTC; CDR3: CASSLGGLADLAKNIQYF; J: TRBJ2-4; V: TRBV11-2; D: TRBD2; size: .
DNA: TGTGCCAGCAGTTACTCGCAGGGAGTGGGCACTGAAGCTTTCTTT; CDR3: CASSYSQGVGTEAFF; J: TRBJ1-1; V: TRBV6-5; D: .; size: .
DNA: TGCGCCAGCAGCTTGGAGGCGAGGAGCTCCTACAATGAGCAGTTCTTC; CDR3: CASSLEARSSYNEQFF; J: TRBJ2-1; V: TRBV5-1; D: .; size: few
DNA: TGTGCCAGCAGCAGAGACCGGGACAGGGGGCCACATTTT; CDR3: CASSRDRDRGPHF; J: TRBJ2-3; V: TRBV7-8; D: TRBD1; size: .
DNA: TGTGCCACCAGCAGAGATCGACTAGCGGGAGTCACCGGGGAGCTGTTTTTT; CDR3: CATSRDRLAGVTGELFF; J: TRBJ2-2; V: TRBV15; D: TRBD2; size: few
DNA: TGTGCCAGCAGCTTAAGGGGCGGGTACTACGAGCAGTACTTC; CDR3: CASSLRGGYYEQYF; J: TRBJ2-7; V: TRBV7-3; D: .; size: .
DNA: TGCAGCGTTGAAGTCGGCTGGGGGTATGGCTACACCTTC; CDR3: CSVEVGWGYGYTF; J: TRBJ1-2; V: TRBV29-1; D: .; size: many
DNA: TGCGCCAGCAGCTTACGGCTAGCCGTATACAATGAGCAGTTCTTC; CDR3: CASSLRLAVYNEQFF; J: TRBJ2-1; V: TRBV5-1; D: .; size: few
DNA: TGTGCCAGCAGCCCAGGGGCCTTCTACAATGAGCAGTTCTTC; CDR3: CASSPGAFYNEQFF; J: TRBJ2-1; V: TRBV7-8; D: .; size: .
DNA: TGTGCCAGCAGCCAAGAGGGATACACTGAAGCTTTCTTT; CDR3: CASSQEGYTEAFF; J: TRBJ1-1; V: TRBV4-2; D: .; size: .
DNA: TGTGCCAGCAGCTGGAGGACAGGGGGGGAGAACACTGAAGCTTTCTTT; CDR3: CASSWRTGGENTEAFF; J: TRBJ1-1; V: TRBV7-9; D: TRBD1; size: many
DNA: TGTGCCAGCAGACAAACAGGGGGTTCGAACACCGGGGAGCTGTTTTTT; CDR3: CASRQTGGSNTGELFF; J: TRBJ2-2; V: TRBV12-3/TRBV12-4; D: TRBD1; size: many
DNA: TGCAGTGCTAGAGATCAGAGGTCGGAACTGTTTTTT; CDR3: CSARDQRSELFF; J: TRBJ1-4; V: TRBV20-1; D: .; size: few
DNA: TGTGCCAGCAGTCGATCTCCAAGGTTCACTGAAGCTTTCTTT; CDR3: CASSRSPRFTEAFF; J: TRBJ1-1; V: TRBV6-1; D: .; size: once
DNA: TGTGCCATCACCCTGGGACTAGCGAGCGGCGGTTTCCCAGAGACCCAGTACTTC; CDR3: CAITLGLASGGFPETQYF; J: TRBJ2-5; V: TRBV12-3/TRBV12-4; D: TRBD2; size: .
DNA: TGCAGTGCTAGTGCGGGTATCACAGATACGCAGTATTTT; CDR3: CSASAGITDTQYF; J: TRBJ2-3; V: TRBV20-1; D: .; size: many
DNA: TGTGCCAGCAGCCCGTCTACAGGTTTCGCCACTGAAGCTTTCTTT; CDR3: CASSPSTGFATEAFF; J: TRBJ1-1; V: TRBV6-1; D: .; size: .
DNA: TGTGCCAGCAGCCAAAGATCTACAGAGACCCAGTACTTC; CDR3: CASSQRSTETQYF; J: TRBJ2-5; V: TRBV4-2; D: .; size: .
DNA: TGCGCCAGCAGTTCCCCCCTCACAACCGGGGAGCTGTTTTTT; CDR3: CASSSPLTTGELFF; J: TRBJ2-2; V: TRBV5-1; D: .; size: many
DNA: TGTGCCAGCAGTTTATGGGGGCCCTACGAGCAGTACTTC; CDR3: CASSLWGPYEQYF; J: TRBJ2-7; V: TRBV12-3/TRBV12-4; D: .; size: .
DNA: TGTGCCAGCAGCCAAGCCCACCTCCCGAGCACTGAAGCTTTCTTT; CDR3: CASSQAHLPSTEAFF; J: TRBJ1-1; V: TRBV3-1; D: .; size: few
DNA: TGCAGCGCCAACCCCAGGACGGGATACGACACTGAAGCTTTCTTT; CDR3: CSANPRTGYDTEAFF; J: TRBJ1-1; V: TRBV29-1; D: .; size: many
DNA: TGTGCCAGCAGCTTGTTTACATCGAGCGGGGCCTACAATGAGCAGTTCTTC; CDR3: CASSLFTSSGAYNEQFF; J: TRBJ2-1; V: TRBV5-5; D: TRBD2; size: .
DNA: TGTGCCAGCAGCCTTATGCGCGGAGGAGGACTAGAAGGCGAGCAGTACTTC; CDR3: CASSLMRGGGLEGEQYF; J: TRBJ2-7; V: TRBV14; D: TRBD2; size: many
DNA: TGTGCCAGCAGTCTCCTACCGGGACAAGGGCAGGGTGGCTACACCTTC; CDR3: CASSLLPGQGQGGYTF; J: TRBJ1-2; V: TRBV6-1; D: .; size: few
DNA: TGTGCCAGCAGCTTGGCCGGTTTTAGCAATCAGCCCCAGCATTTT; CDR3: CASSLAGFSNQPQHF; J: TRBJ1-5; V: TRBV5-5; D: .; size: few